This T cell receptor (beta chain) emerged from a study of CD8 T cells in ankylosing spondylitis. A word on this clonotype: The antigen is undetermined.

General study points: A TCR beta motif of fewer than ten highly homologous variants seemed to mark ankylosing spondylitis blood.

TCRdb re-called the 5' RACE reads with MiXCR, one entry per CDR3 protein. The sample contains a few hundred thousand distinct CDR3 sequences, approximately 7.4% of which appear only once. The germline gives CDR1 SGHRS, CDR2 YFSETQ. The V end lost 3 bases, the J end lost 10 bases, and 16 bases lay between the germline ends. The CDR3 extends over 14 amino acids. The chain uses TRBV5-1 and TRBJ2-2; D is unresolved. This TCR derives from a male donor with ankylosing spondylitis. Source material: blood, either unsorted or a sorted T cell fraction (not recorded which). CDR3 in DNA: TGCGCCAGCAGCTACCTGGGGTGGGCGGCGGAGCTGTTTTTT. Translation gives CASSYLGWAAELFF.